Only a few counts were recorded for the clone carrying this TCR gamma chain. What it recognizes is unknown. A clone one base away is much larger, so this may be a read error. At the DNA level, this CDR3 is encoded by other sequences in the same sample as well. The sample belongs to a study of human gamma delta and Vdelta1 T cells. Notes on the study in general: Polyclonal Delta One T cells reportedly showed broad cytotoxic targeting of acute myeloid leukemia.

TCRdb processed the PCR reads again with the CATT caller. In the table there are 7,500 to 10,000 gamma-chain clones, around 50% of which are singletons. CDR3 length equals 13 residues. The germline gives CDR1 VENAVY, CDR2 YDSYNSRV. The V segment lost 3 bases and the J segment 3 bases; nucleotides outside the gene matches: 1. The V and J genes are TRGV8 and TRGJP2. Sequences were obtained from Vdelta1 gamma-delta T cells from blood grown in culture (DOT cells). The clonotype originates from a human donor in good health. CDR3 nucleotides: TGTGCCACCTGGGATCGTAGTGATTGGATCAAGACGTTT. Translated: CATWDRSDWIKTF.